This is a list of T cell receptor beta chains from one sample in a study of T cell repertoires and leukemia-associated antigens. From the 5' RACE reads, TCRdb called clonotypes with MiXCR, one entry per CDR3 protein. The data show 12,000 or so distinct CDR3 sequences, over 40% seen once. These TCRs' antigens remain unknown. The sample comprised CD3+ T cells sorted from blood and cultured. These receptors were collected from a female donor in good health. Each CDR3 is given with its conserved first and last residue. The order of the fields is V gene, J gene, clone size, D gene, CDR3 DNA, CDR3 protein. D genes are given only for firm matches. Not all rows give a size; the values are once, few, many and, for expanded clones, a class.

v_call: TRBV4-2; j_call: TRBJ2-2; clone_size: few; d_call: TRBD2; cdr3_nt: TGTGCCAGCAGCCAAGACCGGGGGGGAACCGGGGAGCTGTTTTTT; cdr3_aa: CASSQDRGGTGELFF
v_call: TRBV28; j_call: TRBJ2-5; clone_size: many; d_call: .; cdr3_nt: TGTGCCAGCAGTTTAGGGAGGCCGGGGGAGACCCAGTACTTC; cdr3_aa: CASSLGRPGETQYF
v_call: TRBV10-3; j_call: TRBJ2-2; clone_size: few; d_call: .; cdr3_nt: TGTGCCATCAGTTCAGGGATAGGGCGCCACACCGGGGAGCTGTTTTTT; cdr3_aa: CAISSGIGRHTGELFF
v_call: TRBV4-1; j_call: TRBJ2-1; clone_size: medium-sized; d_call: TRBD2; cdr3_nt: TGCGCCAGCAGCCAAGTAGCGGGGTACTCCTACAATGAGCAGTTCTTC; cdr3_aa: CASSQVAGYSYNEQFF
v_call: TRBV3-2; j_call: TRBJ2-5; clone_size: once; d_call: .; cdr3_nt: TGTGCCAGCAGCCAATCGATCGGGGAGGGCCCCCCGGAGACCCAGTACTTC; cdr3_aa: CASSQSIGEGPPETQYF
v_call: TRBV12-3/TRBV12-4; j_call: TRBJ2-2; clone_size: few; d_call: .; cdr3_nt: TGTGCCAGCAGTTTTACCGTCACCGGGGAGCTGTTTTTT; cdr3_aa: CASSFTVTGELFF
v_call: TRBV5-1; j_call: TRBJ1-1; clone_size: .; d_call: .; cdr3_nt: TGCGCCAGCAGCTTGGGGGGCGCTGGCACTGAGGCTTCCTTT; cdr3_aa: CASSLGGAGTEASF
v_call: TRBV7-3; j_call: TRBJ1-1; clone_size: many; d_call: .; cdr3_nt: TGTGCCAGCAGCTCGGGGGGATTGGATGAAGCTTTCTTT; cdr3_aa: CASSSGGLDEAFF
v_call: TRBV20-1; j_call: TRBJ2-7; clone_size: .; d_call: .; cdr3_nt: TGCAGAGCTGGATGGACCACTAGTGGGAGTTCCTTCTACGAGCAGTACTTC; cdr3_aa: CRAGWTTSGSSFYEQYF
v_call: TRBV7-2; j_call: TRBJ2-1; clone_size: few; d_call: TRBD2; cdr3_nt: TGTGCCGGCAGCTTAGCGGCTAGCGGGAAAATCGACAATGAGCAGTTCTTC; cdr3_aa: CAGSLAASGKIDNEQFF
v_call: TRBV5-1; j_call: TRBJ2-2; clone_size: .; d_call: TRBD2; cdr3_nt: TGCGCCAGCAGGGCTAGCGGATTAATGGCCGGGGAGCTGTTTTTT; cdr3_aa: CASRASGLMAGELFF
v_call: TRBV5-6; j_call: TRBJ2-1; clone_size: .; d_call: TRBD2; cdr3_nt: TGTGCCAGCAGCTATCGCTTGGGACTAGCGAACAATGAGCAGTTCTTC; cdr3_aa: CASSYRLGLANNEQFF
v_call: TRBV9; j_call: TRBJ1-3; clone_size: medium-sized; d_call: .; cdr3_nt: TGTGCCAGCAGCGTATATAGCGGGGGGCCCTCTGGAAACACCATATATTTT; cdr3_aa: CASSVYSGGPSGNTIYF
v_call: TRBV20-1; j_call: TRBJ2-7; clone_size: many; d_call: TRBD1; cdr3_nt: TGCAGTGCTGGGAGGGACAGGGTTACCTACGAGCAGTACTTC; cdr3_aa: CSAGRDRVTYEQYF
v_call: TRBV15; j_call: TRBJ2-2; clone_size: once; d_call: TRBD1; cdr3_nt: TGTGCCACCAAGGGGACAGACAACACCGGGGAGCTGTTTTTT; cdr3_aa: CATKGTDNTGELFF
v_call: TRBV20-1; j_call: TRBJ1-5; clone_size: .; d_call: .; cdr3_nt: TGCAGTGCTACAGTCGGGGAGGCAGAGAATCAGCCCCAGCATTTT; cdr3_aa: CSATVGEAENQPQHF
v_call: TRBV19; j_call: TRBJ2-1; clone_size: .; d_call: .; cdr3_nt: TGTGCCAGTAGTATTTCCTTTGTTAGCGGAAAGCAGTTCTTC; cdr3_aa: CASSISFVSGKQFF
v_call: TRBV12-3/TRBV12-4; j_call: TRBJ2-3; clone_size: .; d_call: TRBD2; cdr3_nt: TGTGCCAGCAGTCCTACCGGGACTAGCGGATTCACAGATACGCAGTATTTT; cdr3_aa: CASSPTGTSGFTDTQYF
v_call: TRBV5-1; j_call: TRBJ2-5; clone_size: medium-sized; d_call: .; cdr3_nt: TGCGCCAGCAGCTTGGGTCCCGAAGAGACCCAGTACTTC; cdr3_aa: CASSLGPEETQYF
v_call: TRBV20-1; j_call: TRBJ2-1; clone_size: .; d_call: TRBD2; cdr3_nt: TGCAGTGCTAGCGGGAGGGCAAACAATGAGCAGTTCTTC; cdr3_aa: CSASGRANNEQFF
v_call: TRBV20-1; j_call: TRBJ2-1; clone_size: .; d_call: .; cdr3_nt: TGCAGTGCTAGAGGCCTACTAGTAATCCCCTACAATGAGCAGTTCTTC; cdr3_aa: CSARGLLVIPYNEQFF
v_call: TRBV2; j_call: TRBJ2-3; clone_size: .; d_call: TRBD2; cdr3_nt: TGTGCCAGCACTGCGGGACTAGCGGGAGGAGATACGCAGTATTTT; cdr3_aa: CASTAGLAGGDTQYF
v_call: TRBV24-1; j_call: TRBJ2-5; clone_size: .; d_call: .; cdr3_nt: TGTGCCACCAGTGATACCCGACTAGGACAAGAGACCCAGTACTTC; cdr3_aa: CATSDTRLGQETQYF
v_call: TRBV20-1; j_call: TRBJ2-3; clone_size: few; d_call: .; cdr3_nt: TGCAGTGCTAGCTCCGATACGCAGTATTTT; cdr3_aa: CSASSDTQYF
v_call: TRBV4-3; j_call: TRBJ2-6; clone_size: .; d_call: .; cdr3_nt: TGCGCCAGCAGCCAAGAAAGACATTTCTCTGGGGCCAACGTCCTGACTTTC; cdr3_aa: CASSQERHFSGANVLTF
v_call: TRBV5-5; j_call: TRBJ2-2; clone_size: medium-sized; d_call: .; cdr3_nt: TGTGCCAGCATGACCGTTGCCGGGGAGCTGTTTTTT; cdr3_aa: CASMTVAGELFF
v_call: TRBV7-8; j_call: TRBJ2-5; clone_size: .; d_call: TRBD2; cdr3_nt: TGTGCCAGCAGCTTAGTCCGGCGGGAGATGGAGACCCAGTACTTC; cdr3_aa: CASSLVRREMETQYF
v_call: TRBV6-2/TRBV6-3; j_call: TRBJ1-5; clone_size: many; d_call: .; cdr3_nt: TGTGCCAGCAGTTATCGAGGGTTCAATCAGCCCCAGCATTTT; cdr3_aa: CASSYRGFNQPQHF
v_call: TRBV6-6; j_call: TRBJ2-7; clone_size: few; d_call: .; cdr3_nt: TGTGCCAGCAGCGTAGGACAGTCCTACGAGCAGTACTTC; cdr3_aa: CASSVGQSYEQYF
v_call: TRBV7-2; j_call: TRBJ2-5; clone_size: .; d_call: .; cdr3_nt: TGTGCCAGCAGCTTATCCAGAGAAGAGACCCAGTACTTC; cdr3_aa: CASSLSREETQYF
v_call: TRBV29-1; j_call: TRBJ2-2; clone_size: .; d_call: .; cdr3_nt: TGCAGCTTAGAAGGGGACCCCGGGGAGCTGTTTTTT; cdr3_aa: CSLEGDPGELFF
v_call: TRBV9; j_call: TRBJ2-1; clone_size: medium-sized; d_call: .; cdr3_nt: TGTGCCAGCAGCGTATCGGGGATGTACAATGAGCAGTTCTTC; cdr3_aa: CASSVSGMYNEQFF
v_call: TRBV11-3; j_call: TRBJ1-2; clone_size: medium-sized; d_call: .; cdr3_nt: TGTGCCAGCAGCTTGTGCTTGGGAGTGGGGTCGTCTAACTATGGCTACACCTTC; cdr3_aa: CASSLCLGVGSSNYGYTF
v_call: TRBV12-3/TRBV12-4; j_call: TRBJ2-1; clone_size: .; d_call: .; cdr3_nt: TGTGCCAGCAGCACGTCGGGTAACAATGAGCAGTTCTTC; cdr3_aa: CASSTSGNNEQFF
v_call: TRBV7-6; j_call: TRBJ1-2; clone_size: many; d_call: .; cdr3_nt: TGTGCCAGCAGCTTGGGTCTTAGCCCTTTGAGGAGTGGCTACACCTTC; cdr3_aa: CASSLGLSPLRSGYTF
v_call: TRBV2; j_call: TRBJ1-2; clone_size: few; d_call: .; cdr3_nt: TGTGCCAGCAGTGATGGCTCAGCTAACTATGGCTACACCTTC; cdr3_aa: CASSDGSANYGYTF
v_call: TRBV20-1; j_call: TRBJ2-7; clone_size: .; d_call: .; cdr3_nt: TGCAGTGCTGGATGGACGTCTCGTGGGAGTTTCTTCTACGAGCAGTACTTC; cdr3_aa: CSAGWTSRGSFFYEQYF
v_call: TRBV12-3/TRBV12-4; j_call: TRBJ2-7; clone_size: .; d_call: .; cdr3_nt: TGTGCCAGCAGTCACAGACAAGCGGGCCTCGGCGAGCAGTACTTC; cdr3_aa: CASSHRQAGLGEQYF
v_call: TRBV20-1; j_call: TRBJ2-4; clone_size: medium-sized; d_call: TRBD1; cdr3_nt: TGCAGTGCACTCCAGGGGGCTGTGGGAAACATTCAGTACTTC; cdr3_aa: CSALQGAVGNIQYF
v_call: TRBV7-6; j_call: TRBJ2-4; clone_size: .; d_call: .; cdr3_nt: TGTGCCAGCAGCCACCAGAACAACATTCAGTACTTC; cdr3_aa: CASSHQNNIQYF
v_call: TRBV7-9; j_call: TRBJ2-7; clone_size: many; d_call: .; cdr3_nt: TGTGCCAGCAGCTTAGCCGGGGGAAGGGAGCAGTACTTC; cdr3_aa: CASSLAGGREQYF
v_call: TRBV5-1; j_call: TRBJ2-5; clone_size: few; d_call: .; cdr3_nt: TGCGCCAGCAGCTTGTGGGGTAGCGGAAAAGAGACCCAGTACTTC; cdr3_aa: CASSLWGSGKETQYF
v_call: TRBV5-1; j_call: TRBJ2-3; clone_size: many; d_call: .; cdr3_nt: TGCGCCAGCAGCTTGGGTCCCGGGGGAGTAGATACGCAGTATTTT; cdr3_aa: CASSLGPGGVDTQYF
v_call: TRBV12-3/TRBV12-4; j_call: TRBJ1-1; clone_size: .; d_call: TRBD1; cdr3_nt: TGTGCCAGCAGTTTCTTGGGGACAGGGCCGAACACTGAAGCTTTCTTT; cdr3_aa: CASSFLGTGPNTEAFF
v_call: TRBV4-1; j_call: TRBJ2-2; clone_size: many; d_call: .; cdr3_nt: TGCGCCAGCAGCCTTATACAGCTCGCGAACACCGGGGAGCTGTTTTTT; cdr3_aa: CASSLIQLANTGELFF
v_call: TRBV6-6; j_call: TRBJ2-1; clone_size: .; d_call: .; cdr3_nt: TGTGCCAATAGCTACCATCATTTCTTTAGGGAAGGTTACACTGAGCAGTTCTTC; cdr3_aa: CANSYHHFFREGYTEQFF
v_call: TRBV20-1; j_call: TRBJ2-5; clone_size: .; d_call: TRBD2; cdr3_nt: TGCAGTGATAGACCGGGACTAGCGGGGGAGACCCAGTACTTC; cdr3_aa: CSDRPGLAGETQYF
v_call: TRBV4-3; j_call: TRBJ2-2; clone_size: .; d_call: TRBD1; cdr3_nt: TGCGCCAGCAGCCAAGCTGTAACAGGGGGCCCCGGGGAGCTGTTTTTT; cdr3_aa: CASSQAVTGGPGELFF
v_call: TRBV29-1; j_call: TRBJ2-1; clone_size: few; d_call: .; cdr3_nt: TGCAGCGTTGAGGTAGGGGCTCTAGTGGGTGAGCAGTTCTTC; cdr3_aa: CSVEVGALVGEQFF
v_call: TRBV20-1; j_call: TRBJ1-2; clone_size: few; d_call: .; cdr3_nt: TGCAGTGCTAGAGATTTGGGTGGTACAGGCTACACCTTC; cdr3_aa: CSARDLGGTGYTF
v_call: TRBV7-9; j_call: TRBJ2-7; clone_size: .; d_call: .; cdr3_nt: TGTGCCGGCAGCTACAGGGATAATAGCTACGGGCAGTACTTC; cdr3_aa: CAGSYRDNSYGQYF
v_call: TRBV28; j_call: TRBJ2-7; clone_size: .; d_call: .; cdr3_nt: TGTGCCAGCCTAAGGCCCCAAACCTACGAGCAGTACTTC; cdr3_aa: CASLRPQTYEQYF
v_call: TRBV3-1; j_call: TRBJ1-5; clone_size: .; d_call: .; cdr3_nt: TGTGCCAGCAGCCAAATGTCGGGTCAGCCCCAGCATTTT; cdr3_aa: CASSQMSGQPQHF